This is a list of T cell receptor beta chains from one sample in a study of T cells in Graves' hyperthyroidism and ophthalmopathy. A single record per CDR3 protein comes from TCRdb applying MiXCR to the multiplex PCR reads. The sample consists of around 700,000 distinct CDR3 sequences, 18% of them appearing once. Sample: blood. The receptor set was obtained from a woman aged 45-60 years with Graves' hyperthyroidism that later progressed to Graves' ophthalmopathy. Both conserved end residues are part of each CDR3. A D gene is named only where the DNA matches it firmly.

D | V | CDR3
. | TRBV10-1 | CASGSSGTGNTIYF
TRBD1 | TRBV5-1 | CASSRGQVGMEDYTF
TRBD2 | TRBV24-1 | CATSDLARGGSGEETQYF
TRBD1 | TRBV5-6 | CASSDGTGGYNEQFF
. | TRBV14 | CASSQDYTGPLSSGYTF
TRBD2 | TRBV3-1 | CASSQGLAGGLDTGELFF
. | TRBV7-9 | CASSPRRADPGGTGELFF
. | TRBV20-1 | CSASEDRWGGRNEQFF
. | TRBV5-1 | CASSREGHGSLGTEAFF
. | TRBV27 | CASSLFSDNPSNQPQHF
TRBD1 | TRBV11-2 | CASSTDRVSYEQYF
. | TRBV5-1 | CASRRRGGEEREQYF
TRBD1 | TRBV20-1 | CSARVDRAGNTIYF
. | TRBV7-2 | CASSLNWVTGELFF
. | TRBV5-4 | CASSNPGTEAFF
. | TRBV29-1 | CSVEFQGRSGANVLTF
TRBD1 | TRBV6-1 | CASTLTGTGYTF
TRBD1 | TRBV18 | CASSRRDRGPEQYF
. | TRBV18 | CASSPLRTTEAFF
. | TRBV24-1 | CATSDPTGSREPFF
. | TRBV6-6 | CASSYSYTYNEQFF
. | TRBV27 | CASGGGDEKLFF
. | TRBV20-1 | CSALLGPGTEETQYF
TRBD1 | TRBV10-1 | CASSESPGQATDTQYF
. | TRBV2 | CASSEAGPNSLEQYF
. | TRBV18 | CATKGGLNTEAFF
TRBD1 | TRBV7-8 | CASSRTGIISYNEQFF
TRBD1 | TRBV4-1 | CASSQSLQGPPGGNTEAFF
TRBD2 | TRBV11-1 | CASLVAGASSYNEQFF
. | TRBV5-1 | CASSVAGDGYEQYF
. | TRBV15 | CATSRDLSYEQYF
TRBD1 | TRBV6-1 | CASSRDRVNTGELFF
. | TRBV12-3/TRBV12-4 | CASSFQGQSNQPQHF
TRBD1 | TRBV2 | CASMDRGGTDTQYF
. | TRBV12-3/TRBV12-4 | CASTPGLGLDEQFF
TRBD2 | TRBV7-3 | CASSLTGGGGSSYNEQFF
TRBD1 | TRBV30 | CACNTGTGTYNEQFF
TRBD2 | TRBV5-5 | CASSLITSGEETQYF
TRBD1 | TRBV6-2/TRBV6-3 | CASSYDRGRTDTQYF
TRBD2 | TRBV7-6 | CASSLVPELAGDQETQYF
. | TRBV11-2 | CASSRTPGEREPQHF
TRBD1 | TRBV3-1 | CASSRRDRNTEAFF
TRBD2 | TRBV5-1 | CASSLAGKGGSAHTQYF